This T cell receptor beta chain was sequenced for a study of shared clonotypes between healthy human individuals. Every subset's genomic DNA went evenly onto several immunoSEQ plates. Some clones are missing from TCRdb's copy, which holds only in-frame ones; the method was immunoSEQ multiplex PCR. The table includes 800,000 or so clones, roughly 96% detected once. Study results and limitations: Sampling covered blood only; tissue repertoires likely differ. Some clonotypes were shared by all four sorted-subset donors, while others were not shared. The non-shared ones had lower generation probabilities than the shared ones.

The CDR3 runs 16 residues. Trimming cost V 0 bases and J 10 bases, with 19 bases left between them. The germline CDR1 and CDR2 sequences are LGHNA and YNFKEQ. Worth noting for this clone: Its matching antigen is unknown.

CD45RO negativity and positive selection for CCR7 defined naive CD8 cells, a population that excluded terminally differentiated effector memory CD45RA+ cells. Recent vaccinations or acute infections were absent in the healthy HIV-negative adult donors. Material for sequencing was naive CD8+ T cells sorted from blood. The J gene is TRBJ2-1, the V gene TRBV4-2; D may match TRBD1 or TRBD2 (6 bases each). This TCR derives from a man between 25 and 39 years old in good health. The CDR3 spells CASSQEGTWGLQEQFF. CDR3 nucleotide sequence: TGTGCCAGCAGCCAAGAAGGGACTTGGGGGCTGCAAGAGCAGTTCTTC.